This entry describes one T cell receptor beta chain. Antigen: not known. This specimen belongs to a study of cytomegalovirus exposure and HLA in healthy donors. Study-level points and caveats: Analysis was performed later, and it showed HLA-associated TCR beta chains to be more clonally expanded than equally common others.

The PCR contained 60 Vbeta and 13 Jbeta primers. Assay used: immunoSEQ multiplex PCR; TCRdb lists only in-frame clones, some missing. The sample contains just over 150,000 clones, about 76% of which appear only once. Trimming cost V 0 bases and J 4 bases; bases outside gene matches: 6. This CDR3 comprises 16 residues. Per germline, CDR1 MNHEY and CDR2 SVGAGI. This chain uses TRBV6-5 with TRBJ1-3, with 7 bases aligning to TRBD1. Source material: PBMCs. The receptor's source is a female donor in good health and CMV-seronegative. CDR3 nucleotides: TGTGCCAGCAGTTACTCTTACAGGGGTGGGGGAAACACCATATATTTT. Translating it yields CASSYSYRGGGNTIYF.